The rows below give T cell receptor beta chains drawn from one sample of a study of T cells after somatic rescue of genetic block. Produced via immunoSEQ multiplex PCR; TCRdb's table is partial and in-frame only. The data hold fewer than 15,000 clones, with 60% to 75% observed a single time. Sequenced: peripheral blood mononuclear cells (PBMCs). Every receptor here comes from a boy younger than 18. Both conserved end residues are part of each CDR3. The order of the fields is CDR3 protein, V gene, CDR3 length, J gene.

CDR3 protein: CASSLRRESYNEQFF
V gene: TRBV7-9
CDR3 length: 15
J gene: TRBJ2-1

CDR3 protein: CASSLDYTYEQYF
V gene: TRBV27
CDR3 length: 13
J gene: TRBJ2-7

CDR3 protein: CASSPRDRVFDYGYTF
V gene: TRBV7-9
CDR3 length: 16
J gene: TRBJ1-2

CDR3 protein: CASRPSLHYNEQFF
V gene: TRBV28
CDR3 length: 14
J gene: TRBJ2-1

CDR3 protein: CASSPPAGSSSNEQFF
V gene: TRBV18
CDR3 length: 16
J gene: TRBJ2-1

CDR3 protein: CASTLQGVVGELFF
V gene: TRBV7-6
CDR3 length: 14
J gene: TRBJ2-2

CDR3 protein: CASNGGTSYNEQFF
V gene: TRBV19
CDR3 length: 14
J gene: TRBJ2-1

CDR3 protein: CASSPRLGGSYEQYF
V gene: TRBV18
CDR3 length: 15
J gene: TRBJ2-7

CDR3 protein: CASSLTSGRAHEQFF
V gene: TRBV5-1
CDR3 length: 15
J gene: TRBJ2-1

CDR3 protein: CASSFEQGVTLAKNIQYF
V gene: TRBV28
CDR3 length: 18
J gene: TRBJ2-4

CDR3 protein: CSVLGTGGRAGNTIYF
V gene: TRBV29-1
CDR3 length: 16
J gene: TRBJ1-3

CDR3 protein: CASSLWAGPYEQYF
V gene: TRBV27
CDR3 length: 14
J gene: TRBJ2-7

CDR3 protein: CAWSVRLGLAYGGSNYGYTF
V gene: TRBV30
CDR3 length: 20
J gene: TRBJ1-2

CDR3 protein: CASSLDWYSGGTGELFF
V gene: TRBV11-3
CDR3 length: 17
J gene: TRBJ2-2

CDR3 protein: CAISTTGFLFYNEQFF
V gene: TRBV10-3
CDR3 length: 16
J gene: TRBJ2-1

CDR3 protein: CASAWGQGNYGYTF
V gene: TRBV28
CDR3 length: 14
J gene: TRBJ1-2

CDR3 protein: CASSWTGYYGYTF
V gene: TRBV28
CDR3 length: 13
J gene: TRBJ1-2

CDR3 protein: CASSFVGQETQYF
V gene: TRBV5-1
CDR3 length: 13
J gene: TRBJ2-5

CDR3 protein: CASSLSGGVADTQYF
V gene: TRBV27
CDR3 length: 15
J gene: TRBJ2-3

CDR3 protein: CASSLSRNTEAFF
V gene: TRBV27
CDR3 length: 13
J gene: TRBJ1-1

CDR3 protein: CASSPSWDTGRSPLHF
V gene: TRBV7-9
CDR3 length: 16
J gene: TRBJ1-6

CDR3 protein: CASSYTQGTDTQYF
V gene: TRBV6-5
CDR3 length: 14
J gene: TRBJ2-3

CDR3 protein: CATTLTRDSPLHF
V gene: TRBV28
CDR3 length: 13
J gene: TRBJ1-6

CDR3 protein: CASSPDSSYNSPLHF
V gene: TRBV5-1
CDR3 length: 15
J gene: TRBJ1-6

CDR3 protein: CASSTVKGQPGTSGYNEQFF
V gene: TRBV21-1
CDR3 length: 20
J gene: TRBJ2-1

CDR3 protein: CASSPAGRDAFF
V gene: TRBV18
CDR3 length: 12
J gene: TRBJ1-1

CDR3 protein: CASSFGTGGYTF
V gene: TRBV7-8
CDR3 length: 12
J gene: TRBJ1-2

CDR3 protein: CASSPVLGDRALHYGYTF
V gene: TRBV4-2
CDR3 length: 18
J gene: TRBJ1-2

CDR3 protein: CASSAGRGLETQYF
V gene: TRBV2
CDR3 length: 14
J gene: TRBJ2-5